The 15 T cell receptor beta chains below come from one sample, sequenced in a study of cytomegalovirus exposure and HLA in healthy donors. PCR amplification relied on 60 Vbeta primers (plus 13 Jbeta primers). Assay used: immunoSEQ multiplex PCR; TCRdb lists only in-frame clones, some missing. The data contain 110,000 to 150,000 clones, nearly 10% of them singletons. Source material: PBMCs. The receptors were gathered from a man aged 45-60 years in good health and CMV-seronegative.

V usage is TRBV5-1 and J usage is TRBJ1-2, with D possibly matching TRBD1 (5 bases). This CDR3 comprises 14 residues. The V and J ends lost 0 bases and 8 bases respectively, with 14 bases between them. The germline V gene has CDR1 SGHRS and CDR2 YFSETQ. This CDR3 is CASSLGGVDDGYTF. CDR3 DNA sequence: TGCGCCAGCAGCTTGGGGGGGGTTGATGACGGCTACACCTTC. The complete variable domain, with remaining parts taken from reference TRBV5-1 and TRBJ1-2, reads KAGVTQTPRYLIKTRGQQVTLSCSPISGHRSVSWYQQTPGQGLQFLFEYFSETQRNKGNFPGRFSGRQFSNSRSEMNVSTLELGDSALYLCASSLGGVDDGYTFGSGTRLTVV.

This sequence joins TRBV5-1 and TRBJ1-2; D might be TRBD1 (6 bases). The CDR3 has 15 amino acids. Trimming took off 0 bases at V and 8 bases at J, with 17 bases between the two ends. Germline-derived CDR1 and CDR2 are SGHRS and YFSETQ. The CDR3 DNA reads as TGCGCCAGCAGCTTGGCCAGGGGAAGAGTCGGCGGCTACACCTTC. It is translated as CASSLARGRVGGYTF. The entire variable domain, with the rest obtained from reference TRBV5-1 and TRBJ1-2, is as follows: KAGVTQTPRYLIKTRGQQVTLSCSPISGHRSVSWYQQTPGQGLQFLFEYFSETQRNKGNFPGRFSGRQFSNSRSEMNVSTLELGDSALYLCASSLARGRVGGYTFGSGTRLTVV.

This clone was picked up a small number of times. The CDR3 reads CASSPAGRGGTVNEQFF. DNA for the CDR3: TGTGCCAGCAGCCCCGCCGGACGTGGGGGGACGGTCAATGAGCAGTTCTTC. V and J are TRBV2 and TRBJ2-1, with D maybe TRBD2 (6 bases). The V and J ends lost 6 bases and 6 bases respectively, with 24 bases between them. Germline V gives CDR1 SNHLY, CDR2 FYNNEI. The CDR3 runs to 17 residues.

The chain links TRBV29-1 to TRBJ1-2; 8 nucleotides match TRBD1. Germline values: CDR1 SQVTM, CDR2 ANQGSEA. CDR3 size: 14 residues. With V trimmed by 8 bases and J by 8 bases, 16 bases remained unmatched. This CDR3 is CSSHGDRPEAGYTF. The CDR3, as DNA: TGCAGCAGCCACGGGGACAGGCCCGAAGCGGGCTACACCTTC. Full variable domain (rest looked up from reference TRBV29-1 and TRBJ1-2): SAVISQKPSRDICQRGTSLTIQCQVDSQVTMMFWYRQQPGQSLTLIATANQGSEATYESGFVIDKFPISRPNLTFSTLTVSNMSPEDSSIYLCSSHGDRPEAGYTFGSGTRLTVV.

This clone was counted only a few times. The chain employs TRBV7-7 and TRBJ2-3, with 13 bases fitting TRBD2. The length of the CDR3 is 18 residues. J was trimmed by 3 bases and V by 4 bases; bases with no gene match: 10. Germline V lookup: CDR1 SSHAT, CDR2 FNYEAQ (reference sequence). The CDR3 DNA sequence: TGTGCCAGCAGCTCTTACCCCCTGACTAGCGGGAGGACAGATACGCAGTATTTT. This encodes CASSSYPLTSGRTDTQYF. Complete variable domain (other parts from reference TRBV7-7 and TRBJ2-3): GAGVSQSPRYKVTKRGQDVTLRCDPISSHATLYWYQQALGQGPEFLTYFNYEAQPDKSGLPSDRFSAERPEGSISTLTIQRTEQRDSAMYRCASSSYPLTSGRTDTQYFGPGTRLTVL.

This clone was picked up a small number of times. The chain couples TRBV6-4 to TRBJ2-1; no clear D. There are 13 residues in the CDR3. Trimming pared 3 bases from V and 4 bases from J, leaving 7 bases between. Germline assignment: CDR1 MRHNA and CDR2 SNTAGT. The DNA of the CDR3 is TGTGCCAGCAGTGATAAAGAGTACAATGAGCAGTTCTTC. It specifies CASSDKEYNEQFF.

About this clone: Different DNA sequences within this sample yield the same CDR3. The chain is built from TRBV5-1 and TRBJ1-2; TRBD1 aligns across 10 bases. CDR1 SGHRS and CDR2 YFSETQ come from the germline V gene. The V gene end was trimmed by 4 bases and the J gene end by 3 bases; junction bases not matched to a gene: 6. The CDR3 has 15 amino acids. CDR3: CASSPRTGGDYGYTF. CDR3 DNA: TGCGCCAGCAGCCCGCGGACAGGGGGGGACTATGGCTACACCTTC.

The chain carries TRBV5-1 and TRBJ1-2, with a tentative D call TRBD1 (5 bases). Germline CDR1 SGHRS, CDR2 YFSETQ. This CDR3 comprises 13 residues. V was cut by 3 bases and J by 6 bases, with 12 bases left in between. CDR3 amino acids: CASSWGQGDGYTF. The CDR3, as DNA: TGCGCCAGCAGCTGGGGCCAGGGCGATGGCTACACCTTC.

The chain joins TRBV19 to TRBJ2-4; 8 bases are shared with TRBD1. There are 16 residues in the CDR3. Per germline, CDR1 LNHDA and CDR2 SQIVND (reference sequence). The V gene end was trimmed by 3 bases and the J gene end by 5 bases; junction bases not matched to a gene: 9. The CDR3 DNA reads TGTGCCAGTAGTATGGCCGGGACAGGCGAACAAAACATTCAGTACTTC. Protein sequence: CASSMAGTGEQNIQYF.

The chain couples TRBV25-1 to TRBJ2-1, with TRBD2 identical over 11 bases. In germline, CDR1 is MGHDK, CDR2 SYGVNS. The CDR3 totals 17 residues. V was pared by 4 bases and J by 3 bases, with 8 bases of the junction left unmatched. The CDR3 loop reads CASSVGTSGARYNEQFF. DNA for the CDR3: TGTGCCAGCAGTGTTGGGACTAGCGGAGCGCGCTACAATGAGCAGTTCTTC.

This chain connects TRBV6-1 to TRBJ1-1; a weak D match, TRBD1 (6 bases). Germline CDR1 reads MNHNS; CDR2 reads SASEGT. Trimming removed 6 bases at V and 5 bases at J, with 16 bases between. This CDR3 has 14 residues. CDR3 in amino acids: CASRTRQVRTEAFF. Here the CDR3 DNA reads TGTGCCAGCAGGACCCGACAGGTTCGGACTGAAGCTTTCTTT.

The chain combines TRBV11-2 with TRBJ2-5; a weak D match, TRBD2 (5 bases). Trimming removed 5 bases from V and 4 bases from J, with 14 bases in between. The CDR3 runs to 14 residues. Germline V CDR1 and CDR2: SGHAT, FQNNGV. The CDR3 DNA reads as TGTGCCAGCAGCCAGGACTGGAAATTAGAGACCCAGTACTTC. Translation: CASSQDWKLETQYF.

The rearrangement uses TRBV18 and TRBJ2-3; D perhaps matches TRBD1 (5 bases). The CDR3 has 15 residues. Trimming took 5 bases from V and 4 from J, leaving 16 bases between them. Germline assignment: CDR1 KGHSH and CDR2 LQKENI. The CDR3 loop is CASSSRGSGSDTQYF. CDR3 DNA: TGTGCCAGCTCATCAAGGGGAAGTGGCTCAGATACGCAGTATTTT.

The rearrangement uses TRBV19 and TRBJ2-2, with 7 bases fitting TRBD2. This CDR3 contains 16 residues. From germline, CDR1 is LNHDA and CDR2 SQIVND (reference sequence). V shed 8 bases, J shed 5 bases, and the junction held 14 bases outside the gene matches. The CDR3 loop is CASQSPERAGTGELFF. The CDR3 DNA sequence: TGTGCCAGTCAAAGCCCGGAGAGAGCGGGGACCGGGGAGCTGTTTTTT.

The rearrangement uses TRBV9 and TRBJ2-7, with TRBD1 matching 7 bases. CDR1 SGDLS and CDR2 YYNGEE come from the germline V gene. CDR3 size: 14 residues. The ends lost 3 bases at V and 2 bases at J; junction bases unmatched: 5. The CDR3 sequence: CASSDRDRPYEQYF. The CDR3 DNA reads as TGTGCCAGCAGCGACCGGGACAGACCCTACGAGCAGTACTTC.